This paragraph reports one TCR beta chain. Its antigen is still unknown. A read error is likely, as this CDR3 ends without the conserved phenylalanine or tryptophan. There are 15 residues in the CDR3. CDR1 LGHNA and CDR2 YNFKEQ come from the germline V gene. Constant-region priming of approximately 500 ng total RNA yielded TCR beta cDNA. What produced the TCR beta libraries was three nested multiplex PCR rounds using slightly modified ARM-PCR. The opening two PCR rounds, about 10 cycles each, paired TRBV1-TRBV30 forward primers with a C-beta reverse primer. TCRdb reprocessed the multiplex PCR reads with MiXCR, giving one entry per CDR3 protein. This sample carries tens of thousands of distinct CDR3 sequences, about 65% of them seen once, and the ten largest clones take roughly 40%. This sample stems from a study of tumor-infiltrating lymphocytes in primary liver carcinoma. Findings and caveats of the study: The proportion of top clones found throughout all five tumor regions was only about 7-24%. Compared with blood, tumor repertoires held significantly more in their top 250 clones.

Taking about 20-31 mg of unsorted bulk tissue, the authors co-extracted RNA and DNA. Every patient in the cohort had a primary liver carcinoma. That carcinoma was treated by surgical resection. The sampling covered five separate regions of each tumor. V and J are TRBV4-2 and TRBJ2-7; a possible D gene is TRBD1 (5 bases). The TCR originated in a man aged 35 to 55 with primary liver carcinoma and hepatitis B virus infection. The sample taken for sequencing was liver tumor tissue from sampling region 4. Stated subset: tumor region T4, right-lateral pole. The CDR3 loop is CVSSQVQESSYEQYI. In DNA form, the CDR3 reads TGTGTCAGCAGCCAAGTACAGGAAAGCTCCTACGAGCAGTACATC.